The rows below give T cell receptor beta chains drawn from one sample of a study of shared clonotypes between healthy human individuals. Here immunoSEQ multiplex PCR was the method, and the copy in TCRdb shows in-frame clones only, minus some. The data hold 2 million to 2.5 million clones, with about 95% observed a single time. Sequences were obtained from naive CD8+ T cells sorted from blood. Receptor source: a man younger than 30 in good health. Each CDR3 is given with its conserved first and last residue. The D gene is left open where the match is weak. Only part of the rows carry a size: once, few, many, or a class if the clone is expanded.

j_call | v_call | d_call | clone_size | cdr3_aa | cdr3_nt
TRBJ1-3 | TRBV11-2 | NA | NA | CASSLNGNTIYF | TGTGCCAGCAGCTTAAATGGAAACACCATATATTTT
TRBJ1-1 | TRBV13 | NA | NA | CASSFIGYTEAFF | TGTGCCAGCAGCTTCATCGGATACACTGAAGCTTTCTTT
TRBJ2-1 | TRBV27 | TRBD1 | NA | CASSWTGGNEQFF | TGTGCCAGCTCCTGGACAGGGGGAAATGAGCAGTTCTTC
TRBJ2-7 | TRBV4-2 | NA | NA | CASSQEIGPEQYF | TGTGCCAGCAGCCAAGAAATAGGGCCCGAGCAGTACTTC
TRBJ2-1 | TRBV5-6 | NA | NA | CASSAGRDFYNEQFF | TGTGCCAGCAGCGCAGGCCGGGACTTTTACAATGAGCAGTTCTTC
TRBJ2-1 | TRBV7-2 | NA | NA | CASSSAPFWDDSYNEQFF | TGTGCCAGCAGCTCCGCTCCCTTCTGGGACGACTCCTACAATGAGCAGTTCTTC
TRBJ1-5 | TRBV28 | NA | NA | CASSPGNQPQHF | TGTGCCAGCAGCCCGGGTAATCAGCCCCAGCATTTT
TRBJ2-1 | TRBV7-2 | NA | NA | CASSPLGSYNEQFF | TGTGCCAGCAGCCCCCTCGGGTCCTACAATGAGCAGTTCTTC
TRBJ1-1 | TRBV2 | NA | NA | CASRAGETEAFF | TGTGCCAGCAGGGCGGGGGAGACTGAAGCTTTCTTT
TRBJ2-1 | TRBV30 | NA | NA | CAWIPRQGGMDEQFF | TGTGCCTGGATCCCCCGGCAGGGGGGAATGGATGAGCAGTTCTTC
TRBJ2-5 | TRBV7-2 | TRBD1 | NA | CASSPWTGTGETQYF | TGTGCCAGCAGCCCTTGGACAGGGACGGGAGAGACCCAGTACTTC
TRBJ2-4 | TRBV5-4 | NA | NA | CASSLVEGDIQYF | TGTGCCAGCAGCCTCGTGGAGGGGGACATTCAGTACTTC
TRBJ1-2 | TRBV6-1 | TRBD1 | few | CASSEDSWTGAGYGYTF | TGTGCCAGCAGTGAAGATAGTTGGACAGGGGCCGGGTATGGCTACACCTTC
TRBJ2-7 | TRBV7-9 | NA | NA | CASSLLGSQPFFYEQYF | TGTGCCAGCAGCTTATTGGGCAGCCAACCTTTTTTCTACGAGCAGTACTTC
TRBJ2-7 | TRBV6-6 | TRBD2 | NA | CASSRLERGQPYEQYF | TGTGCCAGCAGCCGCTTGGAGCGGGGTCAACCCTACGAGCAGTACTTC
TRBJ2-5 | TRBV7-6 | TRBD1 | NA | CASSLARTGIETQYF | TGTGCCAGCAGCTTAGCGAGGACAGGGATAGAGACCCAGTACTTC
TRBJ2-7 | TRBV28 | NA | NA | CASSLSGESYEQYF | TGTGCCAGCAGTTTATCCGGGGAATCCTACGAGCAGTACTTC
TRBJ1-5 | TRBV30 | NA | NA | CAWSEGAGVQPQHF | TGTGCCTGGAGTGAGGGAGCAGGGGTTCAGCCCCAGCATTTT
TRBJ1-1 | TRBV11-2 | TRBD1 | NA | CASSLQGANWRNTEAFF | TGTGCCAGCAGCTTGCAGGGGGCGAACTGGCGGAACACTGAAGCTTTCTTT
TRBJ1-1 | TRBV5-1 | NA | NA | CASSPGAMNTEAFF | TGCGCCAGCAGTCCTGGGGCCATGAACACTGAAGCTTTCTTT
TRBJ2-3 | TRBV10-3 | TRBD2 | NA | CAISESPSGVIPDTQYF | TGTGCCATCAGTGAGTCTCCTAGCGGGGTGATTCCAGATACGCAGTATTTT
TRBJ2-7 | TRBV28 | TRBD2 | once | CASSTRLAGGPYEQYF | TGTGCCAGCAGTACACGACTAGCGGGGGGGCCCTACGAGCAGTACTTC
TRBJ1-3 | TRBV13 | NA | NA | CASSLEGNTIYF | TGTGCCAGCAGCTTAGAGGGAAACACCATATATTTT
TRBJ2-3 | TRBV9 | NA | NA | CASSVEGTETDTQYF | TGTGCCAGCAGCGTAGAAGGGACCGAAACAGATACGCAGTATTTT
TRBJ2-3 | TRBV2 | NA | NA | CASTGSPLDATDTQYF | TGTGCCAGCACCGGGTCCCCTTTGGACGCTACAGATACGCAGTATTTT
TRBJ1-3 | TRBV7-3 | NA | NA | CASTRRREPPGNTIYF | TGTGCCAGCACCAGGCGACGGGAGCCTCCTGGAAACACCATATATTTT
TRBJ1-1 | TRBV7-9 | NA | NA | CASSSRVMNTEAFF | TGTGCCAGCAGCTCCCGGGTAATGAACACTGAAGCTTTCTTT
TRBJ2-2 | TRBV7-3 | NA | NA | CASSTRRGELFF | TGTGCCAGCAGCACAAGGCGTGGGGAGCTGTTTTTT
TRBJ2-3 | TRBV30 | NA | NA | CAWSVKGSTDTQYF | TGTGCCTGGAGTGTAAAAGGGAGCACAGATACGCAGTATTTT
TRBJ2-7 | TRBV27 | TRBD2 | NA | CASSLAGGAYEQYF | TGTGCCAGCAGTTTAGCGGGAGGAGCCTACGAGCAGTACTTC
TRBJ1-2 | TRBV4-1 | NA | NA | CASSQEPGSEGGYTF | TGCGCCAGCAGCCAAGAACCCGGCTCTGAGGGTGGCTACACCTTC
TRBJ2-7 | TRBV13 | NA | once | CASSPGSTYEQYF | TGTGCCAGCAGCCCAGGGTCAACCTACGAGCAGTACTTC
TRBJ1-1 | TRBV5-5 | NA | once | CASSFDPFMNTEAFF | TGTGCCAGCAGCTTCGATCCGTTCATGAACACTGAAGCTTTCTTT
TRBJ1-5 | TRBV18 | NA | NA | CASSETIYQPQHF | TGTGCCAGCTCAGAGACGATTTATCAGCCCCAGCATTTT
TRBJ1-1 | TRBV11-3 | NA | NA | CASSLDNTEAFF | TGTGCCAGCAGCTTAGACAACACTGAAGCTTTCTTT
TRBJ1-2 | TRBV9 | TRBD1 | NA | CASSARGGSGYTF | TGTGCCAGCAGCGCCAGGGGGGGGTCTGGCTACACCTTC
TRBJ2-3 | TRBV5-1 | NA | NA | CASSGPVAATTDTQYF | TGCGCCAGCAGCGGCCCAGTTGCGGCTACCACAGATACGCAGTATTTT
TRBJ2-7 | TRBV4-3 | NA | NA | CASSQGRRAGISYEQYF | TGCGCCAGCAGCCAGGGCCGACGGGCAGGGATTTCCTACGAGCAGTACTTC
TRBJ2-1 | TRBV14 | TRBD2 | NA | CASSQETSGSFEQFF | TGTGCCAGCAGCCAAGAGACTAGCGGGAGTTTTGAGCAGTTCTTC
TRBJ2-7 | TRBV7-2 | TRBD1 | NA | CASSSLRTGTVYEQYF | TGTGCCAGCAGCTCCCTAAGGACAGGAACCGTTTACGAGCAGTACTTC
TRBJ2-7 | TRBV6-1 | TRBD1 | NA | CASSEPDRVDDEQYF | TGTGCCAGCAGTGAGCCGGACAGGGTGGACGACGAGCAGTACTTC
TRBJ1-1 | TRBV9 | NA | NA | CASSVGDPGLNTEAFF | TGTGCCAGCAGCGTAGGAGATCCAGGCTTGAACACTGAAGCTTTCTTT
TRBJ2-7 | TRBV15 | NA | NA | CATSRDRIPLSYEQYF | TGTGCCACCAGCAGAGATCGGATTCCACTCTCCTACGAGCAGTACTTC
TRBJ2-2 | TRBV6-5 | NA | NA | CASRLLTPTGELFF | TGTGCCAGCAGGCTTTTGACCCCCACCGGGGAGCTGTTTTTT
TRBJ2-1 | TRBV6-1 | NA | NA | CASSVGRNHNEQFF | TGTGCCAGCAGTGTTGGTCGGAACCACAATGAGCAGTTCTTC
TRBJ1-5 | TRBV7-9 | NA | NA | CASSLEGQPQHF | TGTGCCAGCAGCTTAGAAGGGCAGCCCCAGCATTTT
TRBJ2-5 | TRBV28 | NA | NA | CASSPPQETQYF | TGTGCCAGCAGCCCCCCCCAAGAGACCCAGTACTTC
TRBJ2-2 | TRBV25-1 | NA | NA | CASSGIYTAGAGELFF | TGTGCCAGCAGTGGAATTTATACCGCAGGGGCCGGGGAGCTGTTTTTT
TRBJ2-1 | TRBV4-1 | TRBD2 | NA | CASSPMGLAGYNEQFF | TGCGCCAGCAGCCCTATGGGACTAGCGGGATACAATGAGCAGTTCTTC
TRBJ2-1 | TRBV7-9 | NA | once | CASSLAMAKPTDEQFF | TGTGCCAGCAGCTTAGCAATGGCTAAACCCACAGATGAGCAGTTCTTC
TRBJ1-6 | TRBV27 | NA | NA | CASSLSSETAYNSPLHF | TGTGCCAGCAGTTTATCTTCCGAGACAGCTTATAATTCACCCCTCCACTTT
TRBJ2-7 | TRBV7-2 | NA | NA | CASSAQISYEQYF | TGTGCCAGCAGCGCACAGATCTCCTACGAGCAGTACTTC
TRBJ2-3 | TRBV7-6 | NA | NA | CASSLDFITDTQYF | TGTGCCAGCAGCTTGGACTTCATCACAGATACGCAGTATTTT
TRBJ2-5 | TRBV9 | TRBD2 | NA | CASSVNGLAGKETQYF | TGTGCCAGCAGCGTAAATGGTCTAGCGGGGAAAGAGACCCAGTACTTC
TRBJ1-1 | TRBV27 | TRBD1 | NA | CASSYGQGDTEAFF | TGTGCCAGCTCCTACGGACAGGGGGACACTGAAGCTTTCTTT